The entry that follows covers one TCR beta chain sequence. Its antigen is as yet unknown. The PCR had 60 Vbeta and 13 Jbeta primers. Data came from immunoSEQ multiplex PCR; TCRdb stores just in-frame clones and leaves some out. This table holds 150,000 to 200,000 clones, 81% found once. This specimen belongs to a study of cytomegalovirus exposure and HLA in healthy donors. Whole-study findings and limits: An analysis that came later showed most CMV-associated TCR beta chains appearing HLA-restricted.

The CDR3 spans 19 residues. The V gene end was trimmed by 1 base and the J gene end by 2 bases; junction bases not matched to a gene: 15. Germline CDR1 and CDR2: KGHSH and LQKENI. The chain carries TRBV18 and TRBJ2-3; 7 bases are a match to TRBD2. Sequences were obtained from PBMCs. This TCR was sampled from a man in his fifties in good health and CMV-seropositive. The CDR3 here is CASSPRPIGAGAATDTQYF. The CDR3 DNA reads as TGTGCCAGCTCACCACGTCCAATTGGGGCGGGAGCGGCCACAGATACGCAGTATTTT.